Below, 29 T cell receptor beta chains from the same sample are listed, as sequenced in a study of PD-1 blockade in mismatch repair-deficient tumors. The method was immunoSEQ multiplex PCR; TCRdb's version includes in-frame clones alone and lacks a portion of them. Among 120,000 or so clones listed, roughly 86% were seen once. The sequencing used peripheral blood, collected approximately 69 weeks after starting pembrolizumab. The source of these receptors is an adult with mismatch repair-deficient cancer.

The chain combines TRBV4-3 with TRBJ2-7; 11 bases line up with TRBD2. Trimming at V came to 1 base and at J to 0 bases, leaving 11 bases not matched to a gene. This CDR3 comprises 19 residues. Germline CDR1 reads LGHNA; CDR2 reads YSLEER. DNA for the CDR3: TGCGCCAGCAGCCAAGCATCGGGACTAGCGGATACATACTCCTACGAGCAGTACTTC. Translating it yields CASSQASGLADTYSYEQYF.

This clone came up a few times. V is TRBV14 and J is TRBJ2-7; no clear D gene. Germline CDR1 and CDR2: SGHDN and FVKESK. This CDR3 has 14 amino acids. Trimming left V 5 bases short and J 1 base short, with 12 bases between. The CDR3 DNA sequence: TGTGCCAGCAGCTCAAGGGTGGGGTCCTACGAGCAGTACTTC. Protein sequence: CASSSRVGSYEQYF.

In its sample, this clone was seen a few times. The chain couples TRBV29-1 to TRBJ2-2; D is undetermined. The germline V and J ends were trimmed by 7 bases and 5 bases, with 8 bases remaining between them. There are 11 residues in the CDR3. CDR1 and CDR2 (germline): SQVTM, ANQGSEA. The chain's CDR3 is CSGRLTGELFF. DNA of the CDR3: TGCAGCGGCCGCTTAACCGGGGAGCTGTTTTTT.

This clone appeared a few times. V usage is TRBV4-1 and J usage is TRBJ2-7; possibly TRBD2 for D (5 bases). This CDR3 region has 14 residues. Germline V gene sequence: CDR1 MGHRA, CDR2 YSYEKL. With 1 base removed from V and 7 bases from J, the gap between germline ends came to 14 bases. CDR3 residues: CASSQGVGKGEQYF. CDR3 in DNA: TGCGCCAGCAGCCAAGGGGTCGGGAAGGGTGAGCAGTACTTC.

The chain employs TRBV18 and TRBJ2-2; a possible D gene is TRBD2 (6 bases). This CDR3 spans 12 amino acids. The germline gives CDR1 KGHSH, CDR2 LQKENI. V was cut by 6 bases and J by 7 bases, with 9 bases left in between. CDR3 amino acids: CASSGTYGELFF. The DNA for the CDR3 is TGTGCCAGCTCGGGGACTTACGGGGAGCTGTTTTTT.

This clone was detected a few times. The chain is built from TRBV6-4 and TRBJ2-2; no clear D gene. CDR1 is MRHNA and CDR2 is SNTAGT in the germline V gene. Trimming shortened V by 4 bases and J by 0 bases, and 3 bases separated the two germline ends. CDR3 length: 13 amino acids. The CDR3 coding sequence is TGTGCCAGCAGTGCAGCGAACACCGGGGAGCTGTTTTTT. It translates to CASSAANTGELFF.

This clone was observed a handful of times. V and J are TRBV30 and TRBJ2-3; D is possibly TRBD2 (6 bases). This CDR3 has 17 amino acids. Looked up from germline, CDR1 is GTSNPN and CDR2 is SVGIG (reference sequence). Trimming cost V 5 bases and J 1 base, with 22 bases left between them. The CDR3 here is CAWGQVGAGGGTDTQYF. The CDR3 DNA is TGTGCCTGGGGCCAAGTGGGCGCCGGAGGGGGCACAGATACGCAGTATTTT. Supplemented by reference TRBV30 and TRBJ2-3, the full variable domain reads SQTIHQWPATLVQPVGSPLSLECTVEGTSNPNLYWYRQAAGRGLQLLFYSVGIGQISSEVPQNLSASRPQDRQFILSSKKLLLSDSGFYLCAWGQVGAGGGTDTQYFGPGTRLTVL.

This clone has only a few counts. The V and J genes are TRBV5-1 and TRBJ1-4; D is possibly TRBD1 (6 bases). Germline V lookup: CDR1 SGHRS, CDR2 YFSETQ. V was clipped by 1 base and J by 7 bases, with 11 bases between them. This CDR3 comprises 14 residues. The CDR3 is CASSLRGGAEKLFF. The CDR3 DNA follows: TGCGCCAGCAGCTTGAGGGGGGGCGCTGAAAAACTGTTTTTT.

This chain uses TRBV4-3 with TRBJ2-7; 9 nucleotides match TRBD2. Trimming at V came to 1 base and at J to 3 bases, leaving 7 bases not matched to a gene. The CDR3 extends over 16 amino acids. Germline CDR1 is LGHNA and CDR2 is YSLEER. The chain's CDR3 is CASSQGVAGVFYEQYF. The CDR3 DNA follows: TGCGCCAGCAGCCAAGGCGTAGCGGGGGTGTTCTACGAGCAGTACTTC.

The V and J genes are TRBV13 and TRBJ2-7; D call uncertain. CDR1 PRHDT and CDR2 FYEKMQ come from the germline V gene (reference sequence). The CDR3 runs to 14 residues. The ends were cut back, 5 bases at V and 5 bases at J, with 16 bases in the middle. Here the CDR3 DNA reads TGTGCCAGCAGCCCCTTGTTAGGGAAAGACGAGCAGTACTTC. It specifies CASSPLLGKDEQYF.

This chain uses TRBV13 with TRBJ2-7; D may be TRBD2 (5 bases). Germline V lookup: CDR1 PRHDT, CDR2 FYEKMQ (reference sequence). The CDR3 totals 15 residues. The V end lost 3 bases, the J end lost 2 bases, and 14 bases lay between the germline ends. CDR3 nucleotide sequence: TGTGCCAGCAGCTTGAGAGGGCCCTCGGCCTACGAGCAGTACTTC. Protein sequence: CASSLRGPSAYEQYF. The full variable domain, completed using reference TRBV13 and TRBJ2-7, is AAGVIQSPRHLIKEKRETATLKCYPIPRHDTVYWYQQGPGQDPQFLISFYEKMQSDKGSIPDRFSAQQFSDYHSELNMSSLELGDSALYFCASSLRGPSAYEQYFGPGTRLTVT.

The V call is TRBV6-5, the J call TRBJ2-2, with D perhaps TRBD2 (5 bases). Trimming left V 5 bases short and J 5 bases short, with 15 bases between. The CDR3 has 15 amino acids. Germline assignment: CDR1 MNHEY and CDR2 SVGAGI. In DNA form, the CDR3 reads TGTGCCAGCAGTCTGTGGCCTGGGAGAACCGGGGAGCTGTTTTTT. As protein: CASSLWPGRTGELFF.

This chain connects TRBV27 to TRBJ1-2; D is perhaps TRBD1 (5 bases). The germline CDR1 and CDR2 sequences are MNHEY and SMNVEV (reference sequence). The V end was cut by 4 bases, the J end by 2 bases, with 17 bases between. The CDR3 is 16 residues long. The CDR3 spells CASSSVSLEGNYGYTF. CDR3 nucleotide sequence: TGTGCCAGCAGTTCGGTCTCCCTGGAGGGGAACTATGGCTACACCTTC.

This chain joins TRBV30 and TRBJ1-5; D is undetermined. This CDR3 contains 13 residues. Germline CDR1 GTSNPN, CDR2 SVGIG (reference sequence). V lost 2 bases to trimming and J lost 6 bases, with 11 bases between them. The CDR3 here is CAWSREEGQPQHF. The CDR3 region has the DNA TGTGCCTGGAGTCGGGAGGAGGGTCAGCCCCAGCATTTT.

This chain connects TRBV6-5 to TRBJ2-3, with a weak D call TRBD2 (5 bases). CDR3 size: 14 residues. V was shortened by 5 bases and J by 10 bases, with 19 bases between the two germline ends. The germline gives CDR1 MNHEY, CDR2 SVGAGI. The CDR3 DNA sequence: TGTGCCAGCAGTGATTCTGGGTCGGAGGACCCGCAGTATTTT. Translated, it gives CASSDSGSEDPQYF.

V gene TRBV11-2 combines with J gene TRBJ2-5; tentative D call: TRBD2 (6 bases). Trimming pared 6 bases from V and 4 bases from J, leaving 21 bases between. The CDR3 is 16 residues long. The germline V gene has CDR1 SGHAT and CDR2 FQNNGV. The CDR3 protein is CASSDPGLVATETQYF. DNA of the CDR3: TGTGCCAGCAGTGACCCGGGACTCGTGGCGACAGAGACCCAGTACTTC.

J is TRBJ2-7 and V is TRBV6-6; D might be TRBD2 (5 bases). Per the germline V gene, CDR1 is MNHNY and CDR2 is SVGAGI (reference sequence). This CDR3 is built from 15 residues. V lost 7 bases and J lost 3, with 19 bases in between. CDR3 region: CASTPEERVDYEQYF. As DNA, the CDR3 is TGTGCCAGCACCCCCGAGGAGAGGGTGGACTACGAGCAGTACTTC.

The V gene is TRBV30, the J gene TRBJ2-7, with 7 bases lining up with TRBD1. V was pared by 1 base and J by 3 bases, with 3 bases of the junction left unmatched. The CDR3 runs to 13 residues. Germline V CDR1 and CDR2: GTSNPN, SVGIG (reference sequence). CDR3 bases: TGTGCCTGGAGTGCGACAGGGTACTACGAGCAGTACTTC. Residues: CAWSATGYYEQYF.

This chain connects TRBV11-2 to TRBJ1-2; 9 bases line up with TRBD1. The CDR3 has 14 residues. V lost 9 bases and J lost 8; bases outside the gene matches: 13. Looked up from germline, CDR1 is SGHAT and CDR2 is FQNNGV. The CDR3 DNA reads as TGTGCCAGTGCACTACAGGGGGCGTTTCGGGGCTACACCTTC. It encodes CASALQGAFRGYTF. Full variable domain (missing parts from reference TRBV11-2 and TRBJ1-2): EAGVAQSPRYKIIEKRQSVAFWCNPISGHATLYWYQQILGQGPKLLIQFQNNGVVDDSQLPKDRFSAERLKGVDSTLKIQPAKLEDSAVYLCASALQGAFRGYTFGSGTRLTVV.

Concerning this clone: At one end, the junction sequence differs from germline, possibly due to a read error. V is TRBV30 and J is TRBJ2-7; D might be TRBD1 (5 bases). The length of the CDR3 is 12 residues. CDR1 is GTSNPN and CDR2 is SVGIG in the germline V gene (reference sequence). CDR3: CAWSVIQGPGTF. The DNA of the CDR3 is TGTGCCTGGAGTGTAATCCAGGGCCCGGGTACTTTC.

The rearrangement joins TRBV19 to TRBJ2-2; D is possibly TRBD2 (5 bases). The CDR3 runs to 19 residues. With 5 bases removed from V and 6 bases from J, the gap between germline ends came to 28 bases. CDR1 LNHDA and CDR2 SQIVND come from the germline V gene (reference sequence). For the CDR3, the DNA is TGTGCCAGTAGTCCCCCTACCCCCACCCTCTATGTGGAGGCCGGGGAGCTGTTTTTT. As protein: CASSPPTPTLYVEAGELFF. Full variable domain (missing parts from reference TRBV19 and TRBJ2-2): DGGITQSPKYLFRKEGQNVTLSCEQNLNHDAMYWYRQDPGQGLRLIYYSQIVNDFQKGDIAEGYSVSREKKESFPLTVTSAQKNPTAFYLCASSPPTPTLYVEAGELFFGEGSRLTVL.

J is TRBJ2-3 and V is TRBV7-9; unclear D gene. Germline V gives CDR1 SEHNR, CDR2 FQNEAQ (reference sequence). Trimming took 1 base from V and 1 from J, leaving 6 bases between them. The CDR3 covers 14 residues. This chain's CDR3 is CASSLDTGTDTQYF. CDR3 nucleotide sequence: TGTGCCAGCAGCTTAGATACAGGCACAGATACGCAGTATTTT.

The CDR3 bases are TGCGCCAGCAGCTTGGCCGGAGCGGTACTTTACGAGCAGTACTTC. Translating it yields CASSLAGAVLYEQYF. The V call is TRBV5-1, the J call TRBJ2-7, with a possible D match to TRBD2 (5 bases). The ends were cut back, 0 bases at V and 4 bases at J, with 14 bases in the middle. The CDR3 loop spans 15 amino acids. The germline V gene encodes CDR1 SGHRS and CDR2 YFSETQ.

This chain's CDR3 is CASSPPWAGRDEQYF. For the CDR3, the DNA is TGTGCCAGCAGCCCCCCGTGGGCGGGACGGGACGAGCAGTACTTC. The chain is built from TRBV7-9 and TRBJ2-7; D is perhaps TRBD2 (6 bases). This CDR3 region has 15 residues. The V gene lost 5 bases and the J gene lost 5 bases, with 19 bases spanning the gap. The germline CDR1 and CDR2 sequences are SEHNR and FQNEAQ (reference sequence).

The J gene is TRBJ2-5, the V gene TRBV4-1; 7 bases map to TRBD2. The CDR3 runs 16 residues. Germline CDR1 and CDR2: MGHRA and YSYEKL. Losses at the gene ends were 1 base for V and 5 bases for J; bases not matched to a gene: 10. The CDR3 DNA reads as TGCGCCAGCAGCCAAGTTCTGGGGGGAGGGCCGGAGACCCAGTACTTC. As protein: CASSQVLGGGPETQYF.

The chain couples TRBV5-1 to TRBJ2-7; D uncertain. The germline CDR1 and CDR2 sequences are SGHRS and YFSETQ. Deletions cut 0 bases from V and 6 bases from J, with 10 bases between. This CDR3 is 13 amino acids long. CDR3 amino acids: CASSLGKLAEQYF. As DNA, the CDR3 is TGCGCCAGCAGCTTGGGAAAGCTGGCCGAGCAGTACTTC.

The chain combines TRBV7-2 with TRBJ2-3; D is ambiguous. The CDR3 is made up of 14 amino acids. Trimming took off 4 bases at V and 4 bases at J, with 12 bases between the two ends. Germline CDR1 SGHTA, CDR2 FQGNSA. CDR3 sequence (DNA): TGTGCCAGCAGCTCCGGAGACCTCCCAGATACGCAGTATTTT. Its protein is CASSSGDLPDTQYF.

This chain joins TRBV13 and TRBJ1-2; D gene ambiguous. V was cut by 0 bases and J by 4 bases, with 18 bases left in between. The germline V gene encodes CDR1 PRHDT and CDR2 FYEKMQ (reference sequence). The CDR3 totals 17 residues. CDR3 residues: CASSLGLGSSDLYGYTF. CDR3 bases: TGTGCCAGCAGCTTAGGCCTGGGGAGCTCCGACCTCTATGGCTACACCTTC.

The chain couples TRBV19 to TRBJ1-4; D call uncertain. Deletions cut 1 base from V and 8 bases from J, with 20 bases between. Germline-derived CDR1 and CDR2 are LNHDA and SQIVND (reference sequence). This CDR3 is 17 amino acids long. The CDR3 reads CASSIVGQSLRPEKLFF. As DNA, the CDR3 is TGTGCCAGTAGTATAGTAGGGCAGTCCCTTCGACCCGAAAAACTGTTTTTT.